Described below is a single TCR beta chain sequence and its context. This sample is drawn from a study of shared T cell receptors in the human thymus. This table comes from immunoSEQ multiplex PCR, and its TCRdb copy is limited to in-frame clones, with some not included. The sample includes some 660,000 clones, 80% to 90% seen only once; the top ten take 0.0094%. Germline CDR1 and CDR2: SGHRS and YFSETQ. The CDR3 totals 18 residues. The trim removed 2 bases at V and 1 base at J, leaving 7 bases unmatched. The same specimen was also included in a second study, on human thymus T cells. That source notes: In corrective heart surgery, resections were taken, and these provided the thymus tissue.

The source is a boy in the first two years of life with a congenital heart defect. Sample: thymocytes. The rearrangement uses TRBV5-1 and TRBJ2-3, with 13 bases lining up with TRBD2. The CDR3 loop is CASSFTSGRASGTDTQYF. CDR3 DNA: TGCGCCAGCAGCTTTACTAGCGGGAGGGCTAGCGGCACAGATACGCAGTATTTT.